Each of the 13 T cell receptor beta chains below was sequenced from the same sample in a study of shared clonotypes between healthy human individuals. Selected positively for CCR7 and CD45RO-negative, naive CD8 cells excluded terminally differentiated effector memory CD45RA+ cells. TCRdb's table, derived via immunoSEQ multiplex PCR, lists solely in-frame clones and lacks some. The sample lists hundreds of thousands of clones, about 90% occurring once. The sequenced sample was naive CD8+ T cells sorted from blood. The receptors were gathered from a man between 25 and 39 years old in good health.

The gene calls are TRBV9 and TRBJ2-7; 10 nucleotides match TRBD2. The CDR3 length is 14 residues. Germline CDR1 is SGDLS and CDR2 is YYNGEE. J lost 4 bases, V lost 4 bases, and 5 bases had no gene match. The CDR3: CASSPSGRVYEQYF. The CDR3 bases are TGTGCCAGCAGCCCGAGCGGGAGGGTTTACGAGCAGTACTTC.

The chain links TRBV27 to TRBJ1-5; 7 nucleotides align to TRBD1. The CDR3 sequence is 15 residues long. Germline V CDR1 and CDR2: MNHEY, SMNVEV (reference sequence). The V and J ends lost 8 bases and 2 bases, in that order; junction bases with no gene match: 9. CDR3 in DNA: TGTGCCAGCCGGACAGGCAGATCGGGCAATCAGCCCCAGCATTTT. Translated: CASRTGRSGNQPQHF.

CDR3 nucleotide sequence: TGTGCCAGCAGCCCCATCTATCAGGGTTATCGCAATCAGCCCCAGCATTTT. This gives the protein CASSPIYQGYRNQPQHF. The chain couples TRBV11-2 to TRBJ1-5, with D perhaps TRBD1 (5 bases). V dropped 5 bases and J dropped 2 bases, with 19 bases sitting between them. Looked up from germline, CDR1 is SGHAT and CDR2 is FQNNGV. This CDR3 contains 17 residues.

Details on this clone: Different DNA sequences within this sample yield the same CDR3. The chain employs TRBV27 and TRBJ2-2; 7 bases align to TRBD1. The germline V gene encodes CDR1 MNHEY and CDR2 SMNVEV (reference sequence). Trimming removed 5 bases from V and 4 bases from J; junction bases left unmatched: 7. This CDR3 is 15 amino acids long. CDR3 amino acids: CASSKSTGRTGELFF. As DNA, the CDR3 is TGTGCCAGCAGTAAGTCGACAGGGCGCACCGGGGAGCTGTTTTTT.

With regard to this clone: The sample contains more than one DNA sequence encoding this CDR3. The chain is built from TRBV7-9 and TRBJ2-5, with 9 bases aligning to TRBD1. In germline, CDR1 is SEHNR, CDR2 FQNEAQ (reference sequence). This CDR3 comprises 14 residues. Germline trimming cut 4 bases from V and 1 base from J; bases unmatched to any gene: 1. The DNA of the CDR3 is TGTGCCAGCAGCTCGGGACAGGGCCAAGAGACCCAGTACTTC. Residues: CASSSGQGQETQYF.

This clone was counted only a few times. J is TRBJ1-4 and V is TRBV4-1; D is unresolved. The CDR3 length is 11 residues. V was cut by 6 bases and J by 7 bases, with 6 bases left in between. CDR1 is MGHRA, CDR2 YSYEKL, per germline. For the CDR3, the DNA is TGCGCCAGCAGTCCGGGTGAAAAACTGTTTTTT. Its protein is CASSPGEKLFF.

J is TRBJ1-2 and V is TRBV13; TRBD1 might be the D (5 bases). The length of the CDR3 is 15 residues. V gave up 5 bases and J gave up 4 bases, with 17 bases separating them. Germline values: CDR1 PRHDT, CDR2 FYEKMQ (reference sequence). CDR3 nucleotide sequence: TGTGCCAGCAGCGCCGGGGGGAATGAAGGCTATGGCTACACCTTC. This translates into CASSAGGNEGYGYTF.

The chain couples TRBV7-9 to TRBJ2-1, with TRBD2 as a possible D gene (6 bases). The CDR3 extends over 12 amino acids. Per the germline V gene, CDR1 is SEHNR and CDR2 is FQNEAQ (reference sequence). V lost 10 bases, J lost 6 bases, and 13 bases lay in between. CDR3 DNA: TGTGCCACGCGGGACGCCCGCAATGAGCAGTTCTTC. This translates into CATRDARNEQFF.

The chain combines TRBV7-9 with TRBJ2-7; 9 bases map to TRBD1. This CDR3 has 14 residues. V shed 5 bases and J 1 base; nucleotides not matched to a gene: 3. Germline loops: CDR1 SEHNR, CDR2 FQNEAQ (reference sequence). The CDR3 sequence: CASSAGTGSYEQYF. DNA for the CDR3: TGTGCCAGCAGCGCCGGGACAGGGTCCTACGAGCAGTACTTC.

The gene calls are TRBV7-8 and TRBJ2-7; D not resolved. Germline V gene lookup returns CDR1 SGHVS and CDR2 FQNEAQ. The CDR3 is made up of 14 amino acids. Trimming pared 9 bases from V and 0 bases from J, leaving 15 bases between. The CDR3 DNA sequence: TGTGCCAGTAGAATCACGGCCAGCTCCTACGAGCAGTACTTC. Translated: CASRITASSYEQYF.

A single count supports this clone. The chain employs TRBV28 and TRBJ1-5, with D possibly TRBD1 on 6 matching bases. Germline V gives CDR1 MDHEN, CDR2 SYDVKM. Trimming pared 3 bases from V and 4 bases from J, leaving 10 bases between. The CDR3 length is 14 residues. The CDR3 nucleotides read TGTGCCAGCAGTTTCAGGGGAAGAAATCAGCCCCAGCATTTT. Its protein is CASSFRGRNQPQHF.

The V and J genes are TRBV28 and TRBJ2-2; 8 bases match TRBD2. Unmatched junction bases numbered 4, after V lost 2 bases and J lost 5 bases. The CDR3 covers 15 residues. Germline CDR1 MDHEN, CDR2 SYDVKM. The CDR3 DNA follows: TGTGCCAGCAGTTTACCGGGAGGGCGGACCGGGGAGCTGTTTTTT. Its protein product is CASSLPGGRTGELFF.

The chain uses TRBV28 and TRBJ2-7; 13 bases are shared with TRBD2. V lost 6 bases and J lost 3; bases outside the gene matches: 8. The germline V gene encodes CDR1 MDHEN and CDR2 SYDVKM. The CDR3 extends over 16 amino acids. In DNA form, the CDR3 reads TGTGCCAGCAGCAAAATCGGGACTAGCGGGGACTACGAGCAGTACTTC. Its protein product is CASSKIGTSGDYEQYF.